This entry describes one T cell receptor (beta chain). Its antigen is not known. Combining a sample-barcoded 5' primer with a J-beta primer mix, a second PCR ran for roughly 6 to 12 cycles. TCRdb independently ran MiXCR on the 5' RACE reads; one entry per CDR3 protein. Altogether about a million distinct CDR3 sequences are present, roughly 51% being singletons, with the ten largest covering 20% to 25%. These data originate in a study of blood T cells in healthy people across ages. Study-wide findings and caveats: More naive CD4+ cells and higher diversity were found in long-lived than in aged donors.

Researchers collected 7.5 to 10 milliliters of peripheral blood from every single donor. V dropped 0 bases and J dropped 3; count of bases not matched to a gene: 5. This CDR3 has 15 residues. CDR1 and CDR2 (germline): GTSNPN, SVGIG (reference sequence). V and J are TRBV30 and TRBJ2-3, with TRBD2 matching over 8 bases. Specimen: blood. The receptor was isolated from a woman aged 60 to 75 in good health. Written as DNA, the CDR3 is TGTGCCTGGAGTGTACAGACTAGCGTAACAGATACGCAGTATTTT. This sequence encodes CAWSVQTSVTDTQYF.